This TCR beta chain is drawn from a study of blood T cell repertoires in COVID-19. Whole-study context: COVID-19 samples, acute and convalescent, were from the United States, Italy and Spain. Sources were T cells, B-cell-depleted T cells, or PBMCs; the material itself was cDNA or gDNA.

Germline assignment: CDR1 KGHSH and CDR2 LQKENI. V was clipped by 3 bases and J by 7 bases, with 15 bases between them. CDR3 length: 15 amino acids. Original processing methods: Amplification with reference gene primers provided the estimates of nucleated cell counts. Profiling relied on immunoSEQ multiplex PCR, and the TCRdb table lists in-frame clones only, not all of them. V, J and clone size derive from that table, while D and trimming were established from the DNA sequence. Of under 200,000 clones in the sample, 88% were seen once. This TCR derives from a middle-aged man with active or convalescent COVID-19. V is TRBV18 and J is TRBJ1-4; D is possibly TRBD1 (6 bases). Sequencing was done on a sample of peripheral blood. The CDR3 DNA sequence: TGTGCCAGCTCACCCCAAAAGGGAGGGGGTGAAAAACTGTTTTTT. Translating it yields CASSPQKGGGEKLFF.